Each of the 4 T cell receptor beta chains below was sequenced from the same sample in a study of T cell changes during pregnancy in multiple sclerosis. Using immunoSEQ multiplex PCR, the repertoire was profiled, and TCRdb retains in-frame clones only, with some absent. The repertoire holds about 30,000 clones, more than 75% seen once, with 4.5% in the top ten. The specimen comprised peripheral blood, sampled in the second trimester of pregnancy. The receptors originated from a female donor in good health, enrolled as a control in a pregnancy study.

CDR3: CASSPRAGGWNSPLHF. The CDR3 nucleotides read TGTGCCAGCAGCCCGCGGGCAGGGGGCTGGAATTCACCCCTCCACTTT. V usage is TRBV11-1 and J usage is TRBJ1-6, with 8 bases that match TRBD1. In germline, CDR1 is SGHAT, CDR2 FQDESV (reference sequence). The trim removed 5 bases at V and 7 bases at J, leaving 10 bases unmatched. The CDR3 covers 16 residues.

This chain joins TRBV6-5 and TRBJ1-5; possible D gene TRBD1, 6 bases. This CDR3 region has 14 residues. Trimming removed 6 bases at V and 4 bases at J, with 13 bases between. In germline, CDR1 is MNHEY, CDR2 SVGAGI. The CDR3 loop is CASSTRTDNQPQHF. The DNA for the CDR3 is TGTGCCAGCAGCACCCGGACAGATAATCAGCCCCAGCATTTT.

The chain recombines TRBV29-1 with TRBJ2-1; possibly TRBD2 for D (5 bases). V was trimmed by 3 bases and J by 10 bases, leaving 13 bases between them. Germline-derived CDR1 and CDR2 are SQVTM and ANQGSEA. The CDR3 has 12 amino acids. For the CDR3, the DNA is TGCAGCGTTGACTCGAGGCGGGCCGAGCAGTTCTTC. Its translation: CSVDSRRAEQFF.

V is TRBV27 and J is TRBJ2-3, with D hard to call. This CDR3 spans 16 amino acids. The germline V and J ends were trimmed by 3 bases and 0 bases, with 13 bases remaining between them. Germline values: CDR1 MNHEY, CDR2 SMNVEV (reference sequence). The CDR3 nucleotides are TGTGCCAGCAGTTTCCGTCGAGCCTCTAGCACAGATACGCAGTATTTT. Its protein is CASSFRRASSTDTQYF.